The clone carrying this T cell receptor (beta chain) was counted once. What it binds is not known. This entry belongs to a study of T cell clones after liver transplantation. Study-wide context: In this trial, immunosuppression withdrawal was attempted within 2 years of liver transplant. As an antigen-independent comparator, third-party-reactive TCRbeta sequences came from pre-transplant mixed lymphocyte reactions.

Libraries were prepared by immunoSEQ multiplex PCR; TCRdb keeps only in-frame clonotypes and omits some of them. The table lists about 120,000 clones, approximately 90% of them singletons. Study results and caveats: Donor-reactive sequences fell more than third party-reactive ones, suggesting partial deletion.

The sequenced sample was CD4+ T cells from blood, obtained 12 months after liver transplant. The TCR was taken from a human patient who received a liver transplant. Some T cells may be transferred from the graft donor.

This chain's CDR3 is CASRRGGMNTEAFF. CDR3 DNA: TGCGCCAGCAGGAGGGGGGGTATGAACACTGAAGCTTTCTTT. The chain recombines TRBV10-2 with TRBJ1-1; a possible D gene is TRBD1 (6 bases). Germline V gene sequence: CDR1 WSHSY, CDR2 SAAADI. The CDR3 totals 14 residues. The V gene lost 6 bases and the J gene lost 0 bases, with 11 bases spanning the gap.